Here is one T cell receptor beta chain with its context. Trimming at V came to 6 bases and at J to 6 bases, leaving 15 bases not matched to a gene. Germline V gene lookup returns CDR1 MNHEY and CDR2 SVGEGT. This CDR3 contains 16 residues. Primers used in a second PCR of about 7 to 12 cycles were a sample-barcoded 5' primer and a J-beta primer mix. TCRdb ran MiXCR on the 5' RACE reads and lists one entry per CDR3 protein. This sample has 730,000 or so distinct CDR3 sequences, with 35% to 50% found just once. The sample is drawn from a study of blood T cells in healthy people across ages. The TCR sequence derives from an elderly man in good health. V usage is TRBV6-2 or TRBV6-3 and J usage is TRBJ1-2, with 8 bases that match TRBD1. The source material was blood. This CDR3 is CASRRAGGMSNHGYTF. The CDR3 nucleotides are TGTGCCAGCAGACGGGCAGGGGGCATGAGCAACCATGGCTACACCTTC.